One sample yielded the 4 T cell receptor beta chains listed below, sequenced in a study of early T cells in non-severe SARS-CoV-2 infection. TCRdb passed the 5' RACE reads through MiXCR, listing each CDR3 protein once. The repertoire includes over 55,000 distinct CDR3 sequences, around 13% of them detected once, and roughly 1.3% sits in the top ten. Sequencing was done on a sample of whole blood. The source of these receptors is an adult who was a healthcare worker with PCR-confirmed SARS-CoV-2 infection or an uninfected control (not recorded which).

This clonotype was detected many times. The gene calls are TRBV10-3 and TRBJ1-2; D is unresolved. CDR1 is ENHRY, CDR2 SYGVKD, per germline. The CDR3 contains 13 residues. Trimming cost V 7 bases and J 5 bases, with 14 bases left between them. CDR3 sequence: CAITPEGGYGYTF. CDR3 DNA sequence: TGTGCCATCACCCCAGAAGGTGGGTATGGCTACACCTTC.

The chain joins TRBV6-5 to TRBJ2-6; the D gene is possibly TRBD1 (6 bases). CDR3 length: 16 residues. Germline V gene sequence: CDR1 MNHEY, CDR2 SVGAGI. V lost 2 bases to trimming and J lost 1 base, with 9 bases between them. The CDR3 spells CASSYTQGSGANVLTF. In DNA, the CDR3 is TGTGCCAGCAGTTACACCCAGGGGTCTGGGGCCAACGTCCTGACTTTC.

There are many counts of this clonotype. V gene TRBV5-4 combines with J gene TRBJ2-7, with TRBD2 identical over 10 bases. Germline trimming cut 0 bases from V and 1 base from J; bases unmatched to any gene: 7. Looked up from germline, CDR1 is SGHNT and CDR2 is YYREEE (reference sequence). The length of the CDR3 is 17 residues. CDR3 loop: CASSLASGGPSSYEQYF. As DNA, the CDR3 is TGTGCCAGCAGCTTGGCTAGCGGGGGCCCCTCTTCCTACGAGCAGTACTTC.

At least ten counts were recorded for this clonotype. This chain links TRBV7-2 with TRBJ2-2, with 9 positions matching TRBD2. The germline V gene has CDR1 SGHTA and CDR2 FQGNSA. The length of the CDR3 is 18 residues. The junction had 14 bases not matched to a gene; V was cut back by 5 bases and J by 4 bases. CDR3 bases: TGTGCCAGCAGCCACAAGGGACTAGCAGGTGTAGGCACCGGGGAGCTGTTTTTT. It encodes CASSHKGLAGVGTGELFF.